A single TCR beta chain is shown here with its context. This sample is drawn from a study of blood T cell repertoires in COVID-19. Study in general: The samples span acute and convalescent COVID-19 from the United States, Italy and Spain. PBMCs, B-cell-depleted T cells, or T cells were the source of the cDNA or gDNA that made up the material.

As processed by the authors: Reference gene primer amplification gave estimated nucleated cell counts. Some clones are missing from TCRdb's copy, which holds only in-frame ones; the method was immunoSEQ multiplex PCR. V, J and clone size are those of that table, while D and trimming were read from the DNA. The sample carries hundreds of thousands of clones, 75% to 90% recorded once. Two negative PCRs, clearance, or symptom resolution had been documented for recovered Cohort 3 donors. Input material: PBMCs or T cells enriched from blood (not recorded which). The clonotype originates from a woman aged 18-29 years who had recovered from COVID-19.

The CDR3 region has the DNA TGTGCCAGCAGCGGCGGGACAGGCTCAACCTACGAGCAGTACTTC. It translates to CASSGGTGSTYEQYF. The chain links TRBV9 to TRBJ2-7; 8 bases fit TRBD1. CDR3 length equals 15 residues. Germline lookup yields CDR1 SGDLS and CDR2 YYNGEE. J lost 2 bases, V lost 3 bases, and 7 bases had no gene match.